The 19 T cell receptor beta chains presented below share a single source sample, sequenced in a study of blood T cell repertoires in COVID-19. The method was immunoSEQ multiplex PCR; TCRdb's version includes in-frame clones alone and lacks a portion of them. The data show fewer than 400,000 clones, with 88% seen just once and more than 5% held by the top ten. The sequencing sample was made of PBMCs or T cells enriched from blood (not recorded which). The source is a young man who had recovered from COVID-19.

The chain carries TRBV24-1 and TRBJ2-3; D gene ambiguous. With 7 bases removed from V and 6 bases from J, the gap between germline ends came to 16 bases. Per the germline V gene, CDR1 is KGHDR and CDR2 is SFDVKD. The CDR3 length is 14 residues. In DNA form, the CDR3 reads TGTGCCACCAGGGGCGTGGGTGGGCAGGATACGCAGTATTTT. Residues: CATRGVGGQDTQYF.

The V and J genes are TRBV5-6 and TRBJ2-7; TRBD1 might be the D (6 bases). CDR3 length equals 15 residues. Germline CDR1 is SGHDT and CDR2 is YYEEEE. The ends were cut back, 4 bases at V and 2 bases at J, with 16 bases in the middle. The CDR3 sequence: CASSGGQKETYEQYF. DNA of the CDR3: TGTGCCAGCAGCGGCGGACAGAAAGAGACCTACGAGCAGTACTTC.

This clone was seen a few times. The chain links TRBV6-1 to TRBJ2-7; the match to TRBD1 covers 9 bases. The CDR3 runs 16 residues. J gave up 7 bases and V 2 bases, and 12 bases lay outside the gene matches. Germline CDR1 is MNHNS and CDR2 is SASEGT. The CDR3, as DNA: TGTGCCAGCAGTGAACTGACAGGGGGGCATAGTGTTGAGCAGTACTTC. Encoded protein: CASSELTGGHSVEQYF.

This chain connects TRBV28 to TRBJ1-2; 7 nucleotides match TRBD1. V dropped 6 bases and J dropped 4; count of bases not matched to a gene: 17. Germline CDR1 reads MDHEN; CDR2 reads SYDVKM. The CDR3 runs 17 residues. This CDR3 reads CASRSSTGTTGTYGYTF. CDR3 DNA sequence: TGTGCCAGCAGATCCTCGACAGGGACCACAGGAACCTATGGCTACACCTTC.

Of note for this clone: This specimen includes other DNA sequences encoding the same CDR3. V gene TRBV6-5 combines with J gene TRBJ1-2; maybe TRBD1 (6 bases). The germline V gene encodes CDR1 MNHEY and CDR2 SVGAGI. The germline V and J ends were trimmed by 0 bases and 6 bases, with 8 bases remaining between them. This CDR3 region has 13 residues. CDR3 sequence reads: CASSYSGGHGYTF. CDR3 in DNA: TGTGCCAGCAGTTACTCGGGGGGGCATGGCTACACCTTC.

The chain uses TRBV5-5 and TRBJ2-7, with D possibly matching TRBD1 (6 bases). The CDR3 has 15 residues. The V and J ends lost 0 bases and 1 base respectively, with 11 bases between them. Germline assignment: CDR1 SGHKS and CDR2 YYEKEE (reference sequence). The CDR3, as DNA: TGTGCCAGCAGCTTGGGGGACAAACTTTCCTACGAGCAGTACTTC. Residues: CASSLGDKLSYEQYF.

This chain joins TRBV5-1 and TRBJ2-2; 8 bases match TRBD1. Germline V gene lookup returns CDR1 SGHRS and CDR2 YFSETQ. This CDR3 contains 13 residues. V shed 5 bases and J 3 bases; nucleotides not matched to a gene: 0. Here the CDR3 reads CASRGQDTGELFF. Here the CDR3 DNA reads TGCGCCAGCAGGGGACAGGACACCGGGGAGCTGTTTTTT.

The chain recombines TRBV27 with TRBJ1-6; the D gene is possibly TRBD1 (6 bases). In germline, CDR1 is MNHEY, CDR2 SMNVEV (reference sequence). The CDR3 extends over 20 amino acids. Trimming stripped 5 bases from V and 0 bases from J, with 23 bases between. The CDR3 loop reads CASSGFWTVGGFSYNSPLHF. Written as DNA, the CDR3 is TGTGCCAGCAGTGGGTTTTGGACAGTTGGTGGTTTCTCCTATAATTCACCCCTCCACTTT.

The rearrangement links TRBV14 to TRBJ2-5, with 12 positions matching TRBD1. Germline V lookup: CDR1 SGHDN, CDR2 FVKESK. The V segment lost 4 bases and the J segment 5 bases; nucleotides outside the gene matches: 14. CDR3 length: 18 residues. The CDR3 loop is CASSLRDLGTGGWETQYF. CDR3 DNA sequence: TGTGCCAGCAGCCTCCGAGACCTGGGGACAGGGGGCTGGGAGACCCAGTACTTC.

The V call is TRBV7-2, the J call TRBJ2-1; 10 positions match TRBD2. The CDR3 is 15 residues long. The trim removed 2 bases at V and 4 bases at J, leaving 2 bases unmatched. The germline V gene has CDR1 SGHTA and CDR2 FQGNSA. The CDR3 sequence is CASSLKAGGYNEQFF. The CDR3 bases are TGTGCCAGCAGCTTAAAAGCGGGGGGGTACAATGAGCAGTTCTTC.

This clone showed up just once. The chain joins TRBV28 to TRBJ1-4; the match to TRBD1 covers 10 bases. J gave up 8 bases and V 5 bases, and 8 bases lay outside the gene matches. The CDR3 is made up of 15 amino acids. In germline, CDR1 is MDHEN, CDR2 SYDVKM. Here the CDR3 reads CASSPGDRGQEKLFF. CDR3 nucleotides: TGTGCCAGCAGTCCTGGGGACAGGGGTCAGGAAAAACTGTTTTTT.

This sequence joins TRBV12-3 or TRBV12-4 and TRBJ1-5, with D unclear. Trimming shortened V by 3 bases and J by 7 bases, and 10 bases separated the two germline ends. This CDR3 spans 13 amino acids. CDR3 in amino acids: CASSFNQKQPQHF. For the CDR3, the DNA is TGTGCCAGCAGTTTCAACCAGAAACAGCCCCAGCATTTT.

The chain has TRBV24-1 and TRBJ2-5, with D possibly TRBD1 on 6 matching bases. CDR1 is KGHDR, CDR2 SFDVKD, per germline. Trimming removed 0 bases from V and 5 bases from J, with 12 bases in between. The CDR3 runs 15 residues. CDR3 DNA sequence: TGTGCCACCAGTGATTTGCAGCAGGGGTGGGAGACCCAGTACTTC. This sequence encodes CATSDLQQGWETQYF.

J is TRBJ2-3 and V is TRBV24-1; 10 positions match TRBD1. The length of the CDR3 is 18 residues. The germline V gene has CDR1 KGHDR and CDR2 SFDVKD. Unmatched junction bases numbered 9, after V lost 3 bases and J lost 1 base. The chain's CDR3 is CATSDPRQGAGGTDTQYF. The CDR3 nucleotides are TGTGCCACCAGTGATCCGCGACAGGGGGCTGGTGGCACAGATACGCAGTATTTT.

CDR3 amino acids: CASSLIADNEQFF. CDR3 DNA sequence: TGTGCCAGCAGCTTAATAGCGGACAATGAGCAGTTCTTC. The chain joins TRBV11-1 to TRBJ2-1; D perhaps matches TRBD2 (6 bases). The V gene lost 2 bases and the J gene lost 5 bases, with 7 bases spanning the gap. This CDR3 comprises 13 residues. Germline V CDR1 and CDR2: SGHAT, FQDESV (reference sequence).

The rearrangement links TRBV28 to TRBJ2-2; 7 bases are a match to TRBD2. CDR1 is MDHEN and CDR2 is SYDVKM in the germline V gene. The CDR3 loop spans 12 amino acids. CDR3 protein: CVGGSNTGELFF. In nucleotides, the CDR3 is TGTGTGGGGGGGTCCAACACCGGGGAGCTGTTTTTT.

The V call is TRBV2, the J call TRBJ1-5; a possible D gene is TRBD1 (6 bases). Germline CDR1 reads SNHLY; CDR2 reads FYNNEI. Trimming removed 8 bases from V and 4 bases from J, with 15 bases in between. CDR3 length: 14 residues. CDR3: CASSWAGENQPQHF. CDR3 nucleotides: TGTGCCAGCTCCTGGGCAGGGGAAAATCAGCCCCAGCATTTT. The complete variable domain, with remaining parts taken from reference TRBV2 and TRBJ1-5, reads EPEVTQTPSHQVTQMGQEVILRCVPISNHLYFYWYRQILGQKVEFLVSFYNNEISEKSEIFDDQFSVERPDGSNFTLKIRSTKLEDSAMYFCASSWAGENQPQHFGDGTRLSIL.

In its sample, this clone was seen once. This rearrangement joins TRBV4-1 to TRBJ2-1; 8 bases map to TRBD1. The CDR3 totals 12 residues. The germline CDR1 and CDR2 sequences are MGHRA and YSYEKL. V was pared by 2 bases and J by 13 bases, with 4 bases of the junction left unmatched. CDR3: CASSQTGGVQFF. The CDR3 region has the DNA TGCGCCAGCAGCCAAACAGGGGGTGTACAGTTCTTC.

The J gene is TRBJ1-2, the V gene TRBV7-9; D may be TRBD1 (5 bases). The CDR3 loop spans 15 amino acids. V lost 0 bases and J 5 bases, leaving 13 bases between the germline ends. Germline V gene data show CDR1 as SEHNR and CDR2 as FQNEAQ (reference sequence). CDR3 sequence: CASSLASGRRYGYTF. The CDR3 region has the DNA TGTGCCAGCAGCTTAGCGTCAGGGAGGAGGTATGGCTACACCTTC.